These T cell receptor beta chains were read from a single sample in a study of blood T cells in healthy people across ages. TCRdb used MiXCR to reprocess the 5' RACE reads, holding one entry per CDR3 protein. The sample consists of about 1.1 million distinct CDR3 sequences, approximately 38% of them appearing once. The sequencing input was blood. These receptors all come from a man between 18 and 29 years old in good health. Both conserved end residues are part of each CDR3. Fields, in order: D gene, clone size, V gene, J gene, CDR3 DNA, CDR3 protein. D genes are given only for firm matches. Some rows have no size entry. The others give once, few or many, or a class for an expanded clone.

TRBD1	-	TRBV20-1	TRBJ2-1	TGCAGTCAAAGGGACAGTCACTACAATGAGCAGTTCTTC	CSQRDSHYNEQFF
-	many	TRBV5-6	TRBJ1-5	TGTGCCAGCAGCTTGATGTACACAGGCTTAGGGTCTCAGCCCCAGCATTTT	CASSLMYTGLGSQPQHF
-	few	TRBV6-2/TRBV6-3	TRBJ2-6	TGTGACAGCAGTCTCTATCTCTTCCTCCGGGTTAACTCTGGGGCCAACGTCCTGACTTTC	CDSSLYLFLRVNSGANVLTF
TRBD1	-	TRBV27	TRBJ2-5	TGTGCCAGCAGTACCATTTACAGGGGGCGCGTTGAAGAGACCCAGTACTTC	CASSTIYRGRVEETQYF
-	-	TRBV7-2	TRBJ1-2	TGTGCCAGCAGCATAGGTCGGGTTCAGTATGGCTACACCTTC	CASSIGRVQYGYTF
-	-	TRBV30	TRBJ2-2	TGTGCCTGGAGTGTGCAAGACACCGGGGAGCTGTTTTTT	CAWSVQDTGELFF
TRBD2	few	TRBV20-1	TRBJ2-5	TGCAGTGCTAGACCGGGACTAGCGATGGAGACCCAGTACTTC	CSARPGLAMETQYF
TRBD1	many	TRBV27	TRBJ2-4	TGTGCCAGCAGCTCCCTACAGGGGTCCAAAAACATTCAGTACTTC	CASSSLQGSKNIQYF
-	-	TRBV27	TRBJ2-1	TGTGCCAGCAAAGGACAGCGGAGCTCCTACAATGAGCAGTTCTTC	CASKGQRSSYNEQFF
TRBD1	-	TRBV18	TRBJ2-1	TGTGCCAGCTCACCACGAGGACAGGGGCTAACTGAGCAGTTCTTC	CASSPRGQGLTEQFF
TRBD1	few	TRBV4-2	TRBJ1-1	TGTGCCAGCAGCCAAGGGAGGGACAGTACTGAAGCTTTCTTT	CASSQGRDSTEAFF
-	few	TRBV12-3/TRBV12-4	TRBJ2-7	TGTGCCAGCAGTCCCCGAGGCAGGGGCTCCTACGAGCAGTACTTC	CASSPRGRGSYEQYF
-	-	TRBV29-1	TRBJ2-1	TGCAGCGTCCCCTCTCCCCAGAGACAAGAGACCCAGTTCTTC	CSVPSPQRQETQFF
-	-	TRBV7-2	TRBJ1-1	TGTGCCAGCAGCTTAGTTTCCAATCTCATGAACACTGAAGCTTTCTTT	CASSLVSNLMNTEAFF
-	-	TRBV6-2/TRBV6-3	TRBJ2-5	TGTGCCAGCAGTGTAATCTCGGGACGAAAGATCCAAGAGACCCAGTACTTC	CASSVISGRKIQETQYF
-	-	TRBV15	TRBJ2-5	TGTGCCACCAGCCGCGACTATCAAGAGACCCAGTACTTC	CATSRDYQETQYF
-	-	TRBV7-6	TRBJ2-3	TGTGCCAGCAGCTTAGTGGCGCGGCCGGAAGCTAGTGGAGATACGCAGTATTTT	CASSLVARPEASGDTQYF
-	few	TRBV10-3	TRBJ2-2	TGTGCCATCACCTCTGCGGGGGCCTCCGGGGAGCTGTTTTTT	CAITSAGASGELFF
TRBD1	few	TRBV29-1	TRBJ1-1	TGCAGCGCAAAGGGACAGGGGATTATTGAAGCTTTCTTT	CSAKGQGIIEAFF
-	-	TRBV20-1	TRBJ2-7	TGCAGTGCTAATCTGGGCTACGAGCAGTACTTC	CSANLGYEQYF
TRBD1	few	TRBV6-5	TRBJ2-7	TGTGCCAGCAGTTACTCGATCATAGGACAGGTGGTCCTAAACGAGCAGTACTTC	CASSYSIIGQVVLNEQYF
TRBD1	-	TRBV29-1	TRBJ1-1	TGCAGCGTGGGGACAGGCTTTGAAGCTTTCTTT	CSVGTGFEAFF
-	-	TRBV20-1	TRBJ1-2	TGCAGTGCTAGGGCAGCCACCTTTGGCTACACCTTC	CSARAATFGYTF
-	-	TRBV18	TRBJ1-1	TGTGCCAGCCGTCCGACCGGTATGAACACTGAAGCTTTCTTT	CASRPTGMNTEAFF
-	few	TRBV6-2/TRBV6-3	TRBJ1-5	TGTGCCAGCAGTCCAGGGCCGGAGAATCAGCCCCAGCATTTT	CASSPGPENQPQHF
-	-	TRBV2	TRBJ2-3	TGTGCCAGCAGTGAGAGGCAGTTCGGCACAGATACGCAGTATTTT	CASSERQFGTDTQYF
-	-	TRBV18	TRBJ2-3	TGTGCCAGCTCACCGACACCTGAACGTACAGATACGCAGTATTTT	CASSPTPERTDTQYF
-	few	TRBV29-1	TRBJ2-4	TGCAGCGTACGAGGGCCCGGGTTCGGCAAAAACATTCAGTACTTC	CSVRGPGFGKNIQYF
-	-	TRBV6-5	TRBJ1-6	TGTGCCAGCAGTTACTCGAGGAGTACCTTCTCCTATAATTCACCCCTCCACTTT	CASSYSRSTFSYNSPLHF
-	-	TRBV18	TRBJ1-3	TGTGCCAGCTCACCACGGAATTATCGCGAATCTGGAAACACCATATATTTT	CASSPRNYRESGNTIYF
-	few	TRBV20-1	TRBJ2-3	TGCAGTGCTAGAGATCTTAAGGGGGGCACAGATACGCAGTATTTT	CSARDLKGGTDTQYF
TRBD1	once	TRBV6-6	TRBJ2-2	TGTGCCAGCACTTACCGGGACAGGGGGTCCGGGGAGCTGTTTTTT	CASTYRDRGSGELFF
-	-	TRBV4-1	TRBJ1-5	TGCGCCAGCAGCCCACAAGGGACCCTGACCAATCAGCCCCAGCATTTT	CASSPQGTLTNQPQHF
-	-	TRBV9	TRBJ2-5	TGTGCCAGCAGCGTAACAGGCCGGGAGACCCAGTACTTC	CASSVTGRETQYF
-	few	TRBV6-2/TRBV6-3	TRBJ2-1	TGTGCCAGCAGTTACTCAGCGTCGGGAGAGCAGTTCTTC	CASSYSASGEQFF
-	few	TRBV7-9	TRBJ2-7	TGTGCCAGCAGCCCAAGCGACGAGCAGTACTTC	CASSPSDEQYF
-	-	TRBV2	TRBJ1-2	TGTGCCAGCAGTGAAGGATGGGGGGTCGATGGCTACACCTTC	CASSEGWGVDGYTF
-	few	TRBV7-8	TRBJ1-2	TGTGCCAGCAGCTTAGGGCATCTTTCTAACTATGGCTACACCTTC	CASSLGHLSNYGYTF
TRBD1	few	TRBV30	TRBJ1-6	TGTGCCTGGGGTTGGACCGGGACAGTTAATTCACCCCTCCACTTT	CAWGWTGTVNSPLHF
-	few	TRBV12-3/TRBV12-4	TRBJ1-6	TGTGCCAGCACCCCGGGGTATAATTCACCCCTCCACTTT	CASTPGYNSPLHF
TRBD2	few	TRBV27	TRBJ2-1	TGTGCCAGCACGTCTCCGGGACTAGCGGGGGGGTTCAATGAGCAGTTCTTC	CASTSPGLAGGFNEQFF
-	-	TRBV9	TRBJ2-2	TGTGCCAGCAGCGTAGATGACAGTAGAAACACCGGGGAGCTGTTTTTT	CASSVDDSRNTGELFF
-	few	TRBV28	TRBJ2-2	TGTGCCAGCAGTTTATTAACCCCCAGGGACACCGGGGAGCTGTTTTTT	CASSLLTPRDTGELFF
-	-	TRBV12-3/TRBV12-4	TRBJ1-2	TGTGCTAGCTCACCCCGGGGGTTTCATGGCTACACCTTC	CASSPRGFHGYTF
-	few	TRBV7-3	TRBJ1-1	TGTGCCAGCAGCCCTGACGGGGTCGGTACTGAAGCTTTCTTT	CASSPDGVGTEAFF
-	-	TRBV20-1	TRBJ1-1	TGCAGTGCTAGGGCGACAGTAGAAGACTTTGAAGCTTTCTTT	CSARATVEDFEAFF